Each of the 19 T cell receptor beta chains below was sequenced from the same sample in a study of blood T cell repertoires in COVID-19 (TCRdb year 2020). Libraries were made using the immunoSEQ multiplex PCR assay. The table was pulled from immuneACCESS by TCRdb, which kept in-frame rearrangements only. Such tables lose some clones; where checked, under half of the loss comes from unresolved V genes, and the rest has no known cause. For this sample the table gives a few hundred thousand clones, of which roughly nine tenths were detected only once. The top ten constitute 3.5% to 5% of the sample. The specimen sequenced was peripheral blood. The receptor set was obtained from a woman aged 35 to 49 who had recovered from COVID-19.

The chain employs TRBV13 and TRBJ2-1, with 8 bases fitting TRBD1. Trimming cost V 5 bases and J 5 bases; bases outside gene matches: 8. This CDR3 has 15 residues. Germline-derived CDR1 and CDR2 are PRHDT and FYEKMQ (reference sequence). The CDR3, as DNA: TGTGCCAGCAGCCCCCGAGACAGGGGTCACAATGAGCAGTTCTTC. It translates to CASSPRDRGHNEQFF.

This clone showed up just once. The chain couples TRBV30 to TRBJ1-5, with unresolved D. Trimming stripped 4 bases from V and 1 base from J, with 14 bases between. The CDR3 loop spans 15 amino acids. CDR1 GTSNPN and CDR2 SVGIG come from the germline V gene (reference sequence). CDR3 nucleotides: TGTGCCTGGACCAAACCGGGTCCCAGCAATCAGCCCCAGCATTTT. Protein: CAWTKPGPSNQPQHF.

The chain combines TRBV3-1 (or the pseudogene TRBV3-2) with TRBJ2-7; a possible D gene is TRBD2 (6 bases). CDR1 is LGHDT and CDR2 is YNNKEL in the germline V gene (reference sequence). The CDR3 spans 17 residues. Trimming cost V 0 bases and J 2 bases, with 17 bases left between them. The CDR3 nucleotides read TGTGCCAGCAGCCAAGATCGCCCCTGGAGGGACCCCTACGAGCAGTACGTC. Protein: CASSQDRPWRDPYEQYV.

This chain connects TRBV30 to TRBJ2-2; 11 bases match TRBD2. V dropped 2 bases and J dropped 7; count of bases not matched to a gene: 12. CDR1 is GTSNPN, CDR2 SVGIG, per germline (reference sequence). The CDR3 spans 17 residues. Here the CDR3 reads CAWSSLPTSGADGELFF. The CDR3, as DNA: TGTGCCTGGAGTTCCCTCCCGACTAGCGGGGCGGACGGGGAGCTGTTTTTT.

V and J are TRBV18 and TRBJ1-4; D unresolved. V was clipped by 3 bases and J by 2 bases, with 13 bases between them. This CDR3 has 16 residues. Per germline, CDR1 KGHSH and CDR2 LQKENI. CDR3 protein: CASSPVSAVTNEKLFF. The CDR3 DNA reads TGTGCCAGCTCACCGGTCAGTGCCGTTACTAATGAAAAACTGTTTTTT.

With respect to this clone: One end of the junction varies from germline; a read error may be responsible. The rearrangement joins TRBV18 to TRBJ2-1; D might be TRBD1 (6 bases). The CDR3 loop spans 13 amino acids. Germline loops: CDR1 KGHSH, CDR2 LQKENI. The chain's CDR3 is CASSQASPGTQVF. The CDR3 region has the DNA TGTGCCAGCTCACAAGCCTCCCCCGGGACACAGGTCTTC.

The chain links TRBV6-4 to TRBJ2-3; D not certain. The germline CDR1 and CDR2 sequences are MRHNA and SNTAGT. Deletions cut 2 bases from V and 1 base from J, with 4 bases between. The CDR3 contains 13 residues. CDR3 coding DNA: TGTGCCAGCAGTGACGAGGGCACAGATACGCAGTATTTT. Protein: CASSDEGTDTQYF.

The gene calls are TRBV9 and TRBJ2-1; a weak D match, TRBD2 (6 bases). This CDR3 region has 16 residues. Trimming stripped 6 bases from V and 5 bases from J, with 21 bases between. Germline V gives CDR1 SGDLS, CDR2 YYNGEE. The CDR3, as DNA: TGTGCCAGCACCCCTGGGGCTAGCGATAATCACAATGAGCAGTTCTTC. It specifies CASTPGASDNHNEQFF.

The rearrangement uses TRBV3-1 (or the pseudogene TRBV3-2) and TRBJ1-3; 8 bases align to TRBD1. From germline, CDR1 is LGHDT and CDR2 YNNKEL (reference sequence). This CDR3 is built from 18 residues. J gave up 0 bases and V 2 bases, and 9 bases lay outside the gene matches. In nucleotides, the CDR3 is TGTGCCAGCAGCCAACTCTTCCGGACAGGGACCTCTGGAAACACCATATATTTT. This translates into CASSQLFRTGTSGNTIYF.

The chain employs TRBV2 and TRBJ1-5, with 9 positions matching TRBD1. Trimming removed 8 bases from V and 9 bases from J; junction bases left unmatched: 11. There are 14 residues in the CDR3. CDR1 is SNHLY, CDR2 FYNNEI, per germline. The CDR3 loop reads CASSEPTGGSPQHF. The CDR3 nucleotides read TGTGCCAGCTCGGAACCGACAGGGGGGTCGCCCCAGCATTTT.

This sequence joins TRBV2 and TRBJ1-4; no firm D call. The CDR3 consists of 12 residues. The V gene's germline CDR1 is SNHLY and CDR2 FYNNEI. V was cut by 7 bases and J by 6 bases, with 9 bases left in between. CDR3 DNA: TGTGCCAGCAAGAGGCGAGATGAAAAACTGTTTTTT. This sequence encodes CASKRRDEKLFF.

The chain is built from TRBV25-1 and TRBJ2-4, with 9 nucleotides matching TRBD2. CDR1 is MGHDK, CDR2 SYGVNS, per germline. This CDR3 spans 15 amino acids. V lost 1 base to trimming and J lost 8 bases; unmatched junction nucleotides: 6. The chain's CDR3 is CASSESRTSAHIQYF. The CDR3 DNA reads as TGTGCCAGCAGTGAATCCCGGACTAGCGCCCACATTCAGTACTTC.

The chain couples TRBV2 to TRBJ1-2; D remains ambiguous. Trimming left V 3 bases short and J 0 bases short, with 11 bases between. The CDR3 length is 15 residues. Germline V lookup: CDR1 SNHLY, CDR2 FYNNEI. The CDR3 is CASSDGDQANYGYTF. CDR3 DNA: TGTGCCAGCAGTGACGGGGATCAAGCTAACTATGGCTACACCTTC. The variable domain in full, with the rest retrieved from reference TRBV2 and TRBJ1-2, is EPEVTQTPSHQVTQMGQEVILRCVPISNHLYFYWYRQILGQKVEFLVSFYNNEISEKSEIFDDQFSVERPDGSNFTLKIRSTKLEDSAMYFCASSDGDQANYGYTFGSGTRLTVV.

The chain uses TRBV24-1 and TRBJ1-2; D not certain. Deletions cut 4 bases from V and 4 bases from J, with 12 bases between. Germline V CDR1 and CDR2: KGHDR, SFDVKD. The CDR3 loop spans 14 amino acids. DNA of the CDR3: TGTGCCACCAGTGACTCCGCTGGGAGCTATGGCTACACCTTC. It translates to CATSDSAGSYGYTF.

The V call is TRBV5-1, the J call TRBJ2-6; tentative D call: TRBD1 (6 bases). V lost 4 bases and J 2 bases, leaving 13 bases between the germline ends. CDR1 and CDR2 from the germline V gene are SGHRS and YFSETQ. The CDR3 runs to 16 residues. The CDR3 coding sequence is TGCGCCAGCAGCCAAAGAGAGGGGGCTGGGGCCAACGTCCTGACTTTC. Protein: CASSQREGAGANVLTF.

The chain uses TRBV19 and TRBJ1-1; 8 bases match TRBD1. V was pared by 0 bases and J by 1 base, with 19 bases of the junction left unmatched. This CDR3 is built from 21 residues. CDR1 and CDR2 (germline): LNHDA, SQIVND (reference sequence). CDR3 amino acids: CASSIDRLIRGRFGKNTEAFF. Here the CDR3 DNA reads TGTGCCAGTAGTATAGACCGACTAATCAGGGGGCGCTTTGGGAAGAACACTGAAGCTTTCTTT. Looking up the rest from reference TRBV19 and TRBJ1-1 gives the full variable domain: DGGITQSPKYLFRKEGQNVTLSCEQNLNHDAMYWYRQDPGQGLRLIYYSQIVNDFQKGDIAEGYSVSREKKESFPLTVTSAQKNPTAFYLCASSIDRLIRGRFGKNTEAFFGQGTRLTVV.

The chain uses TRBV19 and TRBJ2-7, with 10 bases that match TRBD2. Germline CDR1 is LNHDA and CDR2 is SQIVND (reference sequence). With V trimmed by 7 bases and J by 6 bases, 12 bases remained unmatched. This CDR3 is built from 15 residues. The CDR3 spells CASNDEREGLGEQYV. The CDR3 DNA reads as TGTGCCAGTAATGACGAGCGGGAGGGTTTAGGCGAGCAGTACGTC.

The DNA for the CDR3 is TGTGCCAGCAGCTTGGCAGGGGCCACTAATGAAAAACTGTTTTTT. It codes for CASSLAGATNEKLFF. V and J are TRBV5-4 and TRBJ1-4; maybe TRBD1 (6 bases). Trimming pared 0 bases from V and 2 bases from J, leaving 8 bases between. This CDR3 has 15 amino acids. Germline V gives CDR1 SGHNT, CDR2 YYREEE (reference sequence).

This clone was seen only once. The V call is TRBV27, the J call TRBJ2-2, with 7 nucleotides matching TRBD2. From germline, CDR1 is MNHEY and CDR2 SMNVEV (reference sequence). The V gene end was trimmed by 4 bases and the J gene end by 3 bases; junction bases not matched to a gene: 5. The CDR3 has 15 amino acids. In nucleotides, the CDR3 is TGTGCCAGCAGTTCCCCCCGGGGGGACACCGGGGAGCTGTTTTTT. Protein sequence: CASSSPRGDTGELFF.